The present T cell receptor (beta chain) was sequenced within a study of spatial heterogeneity in lung cancer. Study-wide results and limits: Counts that tracked tumor mutation counts were those of expanded intratumoral alpha and beta TCRs.

The presence of a unique molecular identifier marked each TCR cDNA molecule. TCRdb reprocessed the 5' RACE reads via MiXCR and lists one record per CDR3 protein. The table includes 20,000 to 25,000 distinct CDR3 sequences, around 5% detected once. Ten or more counts support this clonotype. What it binds is unknown. Time point: sample taken at primary tumor resection. Looked up from germline, CDR1 is MNHEY and CDR2 is SMNVEV (reference sequence). This CDR3 spans 15 amino acids. V lost 9 bases to trimming and J lost 0 bases, with 17 bases between them. J is TRBJ1-1 and V is TRBV27; no firm D call. The sequence was collected from a male donor with early-stage non-small cell lung cancer. Sample: lung tumor tissue, taken at surgery. This CDR3 is CASRRRADMNTEAFF. As DNA, the CDR3 is TGTGCCAGTAGAAGGAGAGCAGACATGAACACTGAAGCTTTCTTT.